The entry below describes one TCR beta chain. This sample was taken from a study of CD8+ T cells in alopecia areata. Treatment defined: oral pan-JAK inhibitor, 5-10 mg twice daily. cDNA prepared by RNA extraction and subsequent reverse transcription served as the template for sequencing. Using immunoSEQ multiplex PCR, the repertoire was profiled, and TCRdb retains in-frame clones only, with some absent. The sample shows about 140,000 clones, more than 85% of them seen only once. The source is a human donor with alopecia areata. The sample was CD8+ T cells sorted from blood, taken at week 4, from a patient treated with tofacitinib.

This chain's CDR3 is CASSHGTGATNEKLFF. CDR3 coding DNA: TGTGCCAGCAGTCACGGGACAGGCGCAACTAATGAAAAACTGTTTTTT. The rearrangement joins TRBV2 to TRBJ1-4; 8 bases match TRBD1. CDR1 SNHLY and CDR2 FYNNEI come from the germline V gene. The CDR3 sequence is 16 residues long. V shed 5 bases and J 0 bases; nucleotides not matched to a gene: 5.